The 20 T cell receptor beta chains given below trace back to one sample, sequenced in a study of control samples from healthy donors and cancer patients. Only in-frame clones appear in the TCRdb table, and some are missing; sequencing was by immunoSEQ multiplex PCR. The sample has approximately 69,000 clones; roughly nine tenths are singletons. The sample comprised PBMCs. These receptors were collected from a man in his fifties or sixties with colorectal cancer.

The chain uses TRBV7-2 and TRBJ2-1; 9 bases line up with TRBD1. There are 16 residues in the CDR3. The trim removed 2 bases at V and 3 bases at J, leaving 5 bases unmatched. The V gene's germline CDR1 is SGHTA and CDR2 FQGNSA. CDR3 loop: CASSLRRTGVYNEQFF. For the CDR3, the DNA is TGTGCCAGCAGCTTAAGGCGGACAGGGGTCTACAATGAGCAGTTCTTC.

J is TRBJ1-2 and V is TRBV19; unclear D gene. Trimming stripped 3 bases from V and 10 bases from J, with 18 bases between. Germline V gene sequence: CDR1 LNHDA, CDR2 SQIVND (reference sequence). The CDR3 covers 14 residues. CDR3: CASSMSRARRFYTF. The DNA of the CDR3 is TGTGCCAGTAGTATGAGTCGGGCAAGGAGGTTCTACACCTTC.

The V gene is TRBV5-4, the J gene TRBJ2-1, with 7 bases that match TRBD1. Germline loops: CDR1 SGHNT, CDR2 YYREEE (reference sequence). The CDR3 has 16 residues. With V trimmed by 4 bases and J by 2 bases, 9 bases remained unmatched. The chain's CDR3 is CASSSGQAPTYNEQFF. Here the CDR3 DNA reads TGTGCCAGCAGCAGCGGACAGGCACCAACCTACAATGAGCAGTTCTTC.

The J gene is TRBJ2-7, the V gene TRBV2, with 7 bases matching TRBD1. V was pared by 3 bases and J by 2 bases, with 4 bases of the junction left unmatched. This CDR3 is built from 14 residues. In germline, CDR1 is SNHLY, CDR2 FYNNEI. The CDR3 here is CASSDYRGPYEQYF. The CDR3 bases are TGTGCCAGCAGTGATTACAGGGGACCCTACGAGCAGTACTTC.

This chain uses TRBV28 with TRBJ1-3, with unresolved D. The ends were cut back, 5 bases at V and 0 bases at J, with 5 bases in the middle. The CDR3 covers 13 residues. In germline, CDR1 is MDHEN, CDR2 SYDVKM. The CDR3 nucleotides are TGTGCCAGCAGTGAGATCTCTGGAAACACCATATATTTT. Translated, it gives CASSEISGNTIYF.

The chain recombines TRBV19 with TRBJ1-1; D is unresolved. Germline V gene data show CDR1 as LNHDA and CDR2 as SQIVND (reference sequence). Trimming cost V 1 base and J 5 bases, with 11 bases left between them. There are 14 residues in the CDR3. The CDR3 loop is CASSIARGLTEAFF. The CDR3 DNA is TGTGCCAGTAGTATAGCGAGAGGGTTGACTGAAGCTTTCTTT.

This clone was detected a few times. This sequence joins TRBV19 and TRBJ1-5; tentatively, D is TRBD1 (6 bases). V was cut by 10 bases and J by 0 bases, with 19 bases left in between. This CDR3 has 16 amino acids. From germline, CDR1 is LNHDA and CDR2 SQIVND (reference sequence). Written as DNA, the CDR3 is TGTGCCACTAGGGGGGGCCCCCCATATAGCAATCAGCCCCAGCATTTT. Its translation is CATRGGPPYSNQPQHF. The full variable domain, its missing parts supplied by reference TRBV19 and TRBJ1-5, is DGGITQSPKYLFRKEGQNVTLSCEQNLNHDAMYWYRQDPGQGLRLIYYSQIVNDFQKGDIAEGYSVSREKKESFPLTVTSAQKNPTAFYLCATRGGPPYSNQPQHFGDGTRLSIL.

This chain joins TRBV28 and TRBJ2-7; D uncertain. V gave up 7 bases and J gave up 3 bases, with 13 bases separating them. Germline assignment: CDR1 MDHEN and CDR2 SYDVKM. The CDR3 totals 13 residues. DNA of the CDR3: TGTGCCAGCAAGGACCTCCTAGGCTACGAGCAGTACTTC. It encodes CASKDLLGYEQYF.

The genes are TRBV30 and TRBJ1-1; 7 nucleotides match TRBD1. The CDR3 runs to 13 residues. Germline V gene data show CDR1 as GTSNPN and CDR2 as SVGIG (reference sequence). Trimming cost V 7 bases and J 0 bases; bases outside gene matches: 5. CDR3 protein: CASATGLNTEAFF. CDR3 coding DNA: TGTGCCTCCGCGACAGGGTTGAACACTGAAGCTTTCTTT.

Only one count was recorded for this clone. The gene calls are TRBV6-5 and TRBJ2-5, with TRBD2 matching over 11 bases. The CDR3 has 15 amino acids. V gave up 5 bases and J gave up 4 bases; unmatched junction bases: 6. Germline CDR1 is MNHEY and CDR2 is SVGAGI. The CDR3 loop is CASSLTSGGRETQYF. In nucleotides, the CDR3 is TGTGCCAGCAGTCTCACTAGCGGGGGAAGAGAGACCCAGTACTTC.

The gene calls are TRBV27 and TRBJ2-7; 9 nucleotides agree with TRBD1. Per germline, CDR1 MNHEY and CDR2 SMNVEV (reference sequence). With V trimmed by 5 bases and J by 0 bases, 5 bases remained unmatched. This CDR3 is built from 15 residues. The CDR3 DNA reads as TGTGCCAGCAGTCGCTACAGGGGGCTCTCCTACGAGCAGTACTTC. Its translation: CASSRYRGLSYEQYF.

V is TRBV25-1 and J is TRBJ2-1; no definite D call. This CDR3 has 12 amino acids. Trimming took off 2 bases at V and 9 bases at J, with 8 bases between the two ends. Germline V gene lookup returns CDR1 MGHDK and CDR2 SYGVNS. The CDR3 here is CASSERRGEQFF. CDR3 in DNA: TGTGCCAGCAGTGAACGTAGAGGTGAGCAGTTCTTC. Full variable domain (outside the CDR3, taken from reference TRBV25-1 and TRBJ2-1): EADIYQTPRYLVIGTGKKITLECSQTMGHDKMYWYQQDPGMELHLIHYSYGVNSTEKGDLSSESTVSRIRTEHFPLTLESARPSHTSQYLCASSERRGEQFFGPGTRLTVL.

This rearrangement joins TRBV7-3 to TRBJ2-5, with a tentative D call TRBD1 (5 bases). Per germline, CDR1 SGHTA and CDR2 FQGTGA. V was clipped by 1 base and J by 5 bases, with 8 bases between them. The CDR3 has 13 residues. In DNA form, the CDR3 reads TGTGCCAGCAGCTTAAATGCAGGGGAGACCCAGTACTTC. Residues: CASSLNAGETQYF.

This chain uses TRBV3-1 (or the pseudogene TRBV3-2) with TRBJ1-4, with D perhaps TRBD1 (5 bases). The CDR3 has 15 residues. Germline CDR1 is LGHDT and CDR2 is YNNKEL (reference sequence). V shed 3 bases and J shed 8 bases, with 16 bases lying between them. CDR3 sequence: CASSQGGVIREKLFF. CDR3 bases: TGTGCCAGCAGCCAGGGAGGGGTAATCCGGGAAAAACTGTTTTTT.

V gene TRBV27 combines with J gene TRBJ2-1, with 8 bases lining up with TRBD2. The CDR3 is made up of 16 amino acids. The ends lost 5 bases at V and 4 bases at J; junction bases unmatched: 10. Germline assignment: CDR1 MNHEY and CDR2 SMNVEV (reference sequence). In nucleotides, the CDR3 is TGTGCCAGCAGTCTCCGGGGGGGGACTACATACAATGAGCAGTTCTTC. Translated, it gives CASSLRGGTTYNEQFF.

This clone occurred a few times. This chain joins TRBV6-5 and TRBJ1-2, with TRBD1 matching over 10 bases. The CDR3 has 14 amino acids. The V and J ends lost 5 bases and 7 bases, in that order; junction bases with no gene match: 7. Germline V gene sequence: CDR1 MNHEY, CDR2 SVGAGI. The CDR3 loop reads CASSLYRDRGGYTF. In DNA, the CDR3 is TGTGCCAGCAGTCTCTACCGGGACAGGGGTGGCTACACCTTC.

This clone showed up just a few times. This chain connects TRBV2 to TRBJ2-7, with 8 bases identical to TRBD1. The ends lost 7 bases at V and 1 base at J; junction bases unmatched: 6. The CDR3 runs 14 residues. The germline V gene has CDR1 SNHLY and CDR2 FYNNEI. This chain's CDR3 is CASKYRDRSYEQYF. The DNA of the CDR3 is TGTGCCAGCAAATACCGGGACAGGTCCTACGAGCAGTACTTC.

This clone has just one count. The rearrangement links TRBV6-1 to TRBJ2-7, with D unclear. Germline-derived CDR1 and CDR2 are MNHNS and SASEGT. Trimming stripped 3 bases from V and 2 bases from J, with 8 bases between. This CDR3 has 13 residues. The CDR3 loop is CASSDRLTYEQYF. In nucleotides, the CDR3 is TGTGCCAGCAGTGACAGGCTAACCTACGAGCAGTACTTC.

This clone was recorded once. The chain joins TRBV19 to TRBJ1-2; 8 bases line up with TRBD1. Trimming removed 9 bases from V and 5 bases from J; junction bases left unmatched: 14. The CDR3 is 15 residues long. Germline V CDR1 and CDR2: LNHDA, SQIVND (reference sequence). CDR3 residues: CASAYPTGGKYGYTF. CDR3 DNA: TGTGCCAGCGCCTACCCAACAGGGGGAAAATATGGCTACACCTTC.

A few counts support this clone. V gene TRBV7-8 combines with J gene TRBJ2-7; 10 bases align to TRBD1. With 1 base clipped from V and 6 bases from J, the junction kept 3 bases outside the gene matches. Germline CDR1 and CDR2: SGHVS and FQNEAQ. The CDR3 length is 14 residues. The CDR3 DNA reads TGTGCCAGCAGCTTAGGGTGGACAGGGGGCGAGCAGTACTTC. The encoded protein is CASSLGWTGGEQYF.